Detailed here is one T cell receptor (beta chain). Under the authors' procedure: By means of reference gene primer amplification, nucleated cell counts were estimated. Produced via immunoSEQ multiplex PCR; TCRdb's table is partial and in-frame only. That table supplies the V and J calls and clone size; D and trimming were determined from the DNA. The sample lists 200,000 to 300,000 clones, 75% to 85% occurring once. V lost 4 bases to trimming and J lost 3 bases, with 16 bases between them. The CDR3 is 16 residues long. Germline V gene data show CDR1 as MDHEN and CDR2 as SYDVKM. This entry belongs to a study of blood T cell repertoires in COVID-19. Across the whole study: There were acute and convalescent COVID-19 samples, and they came from the United States, Italy and Spain. T cells, B-cell-depleted T cells, or PBMCs supplied cDNA or gDNA.

This rearrangement joins TRBV28 to TRBJ1-5, with D tentatively TRBD1 (5 bases). The sequenced sample consisted of peripheral blood. The clonotype originates from a human donor in a cohort sampled during active COVID-19. CDR3 residues: CASSWGGFTLNQPQHF. CDR3 nucleotides: TGTGCCAGCAGTTGGGGCGGATTCACCCTCAATCAGCCCCAGCATTTT.